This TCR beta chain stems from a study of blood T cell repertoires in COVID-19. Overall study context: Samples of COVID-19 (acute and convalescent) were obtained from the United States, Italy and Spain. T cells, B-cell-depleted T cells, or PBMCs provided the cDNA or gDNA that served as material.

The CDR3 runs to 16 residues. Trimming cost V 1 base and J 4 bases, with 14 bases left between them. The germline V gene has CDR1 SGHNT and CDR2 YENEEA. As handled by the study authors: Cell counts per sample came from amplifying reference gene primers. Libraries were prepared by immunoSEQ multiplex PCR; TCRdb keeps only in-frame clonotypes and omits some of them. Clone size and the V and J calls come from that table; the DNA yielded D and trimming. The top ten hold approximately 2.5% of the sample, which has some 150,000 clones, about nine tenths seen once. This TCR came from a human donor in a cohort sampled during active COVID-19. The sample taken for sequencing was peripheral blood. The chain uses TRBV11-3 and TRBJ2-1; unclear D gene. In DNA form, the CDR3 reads TGTGCCAGCAGCTTAGGTAGCTCCATCTCGTACAATGAGCAGTTCTTC. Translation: CASSLGSSISYNEQFF.